In its sample, the clone carrying this T cell receptor beta chain was seen a few times. The target antigen is unknown. TCRdb recomputed calls from the RT-PCR reads with MiXCR, one row per CDR3 protein. This table holds roughly 570,000 distinct CDR3 sequences, 12% to 15% found once. The sample comes from a study of response to subunit inactivated influenza vaccine. Germline loops: CDR1 MGHDK, CDR2 SYGVNS. CDR3 length: 14 amino acids. J gave up 0 bases and V 6 bases, and 5 bases lay outside the gene matches. Findings of the study overall: The study's authors posited that every seasonal influenza vaccination enlists few new T cells.

Sequenced material: PBMCs from blood, taken 12 days after vaccination. The chain joins TRBV25-1 to TRBJ2-7; TRBD1 aligns across 7 bases. The clonotype originates from a man aged 50-60 years who received an inactivated influenza vaccine. Written as DNA, the CDR3 is TGTGCCAGCAGCGGAGGACAGGCCTCCTACGAGCAGTACTTC. This translates into CASSGGQASYEQYF.